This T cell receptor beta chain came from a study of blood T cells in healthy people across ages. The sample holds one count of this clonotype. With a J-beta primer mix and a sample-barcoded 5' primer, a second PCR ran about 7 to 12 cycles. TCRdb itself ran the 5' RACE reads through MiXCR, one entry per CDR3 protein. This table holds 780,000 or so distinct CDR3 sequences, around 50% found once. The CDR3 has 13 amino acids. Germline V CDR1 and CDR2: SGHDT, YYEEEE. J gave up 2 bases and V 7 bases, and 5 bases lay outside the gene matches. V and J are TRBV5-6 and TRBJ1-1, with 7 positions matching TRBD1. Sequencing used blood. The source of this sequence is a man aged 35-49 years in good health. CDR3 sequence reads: CASGGTDNTEAFF. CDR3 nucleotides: TGTGCCAGCGGCGGGACAGATAACACTGAAGCTTTCTTT.